This paragraph reports one TCR beta chain. Its antigen is unidentified. This specimen belongs to a study of shared clonotypes between healthy human individuals. Whole-study findings and limits: Generation probabilities were higher for clonotypes shared across all four sorted-subset donors than for unshared ones.

The CDR3 has 16 amino acids. Germline CDR1 reads SGHRS; CDR2 reads YFSETQ. V was clipped by 2 bases and J by 4 bases, with 15 bases between them. Sequenced by immunoSEQ multiplex PCR; TCRdb stores in-frame clones only, minus some. In the table there are around 750,000 clones, roughly 70% of which are singletons. The chain uses TRBV5-1 and TRBJ1-4; D unresolved. The clonotype was recovered from a woman aged 25 to 45 in good health. Sequenced material: memory CD4+ T cells sorted from blood. Subset specified: CD45RA-negative fraction. CDR3 nucleotides: TGCGCCAGCAGCTTCGGTCGGAACGGTGGTAATGAAAAACTGTTTTTT. Translating gives CASSFGRNGGNEKLFF.